The rows below give T cell receptor beta chains drawn from one sample of a study of control samples from healthy donors and cancer patients. Some clones are missing from TCRdb's copy, which holds only in-frame ones; the method was immunoSEQ multiplex PCR. The sample gives some 220,000 clones, just under 95% of which show up once; about 1.4% is in the top ten. Input material: blood. The receptors were gathered from a man in his forties or fifties in good health. The CDR3 runs from the conserved cysteine through the conserved F or W. D genes are given only for firm matches. Where a row states a size, it is once, few, many or the class of an expanded clone; other rows omit it.

d_call: .
v_call: TRBV5-1
clone_size: .
j_call: TRBJ1-3
cdr3_aa: CASSFSGNTIYF
cdr3_nt: TGCGCCAGCAGCTTCTCTGGAAACACCATATATTTT

d_call: .
v_call: TRBV3-1/TRBV3-2
clone_size: .
j_call: TRBJ1-1
cdr3_aa: CASSRGGLLGTEAFF
cdr3_nt: TGTGCCAGCAGCAGGGGGGGACTCCTCGGGACTGAAGCTTTCTTT

d_call: .
v_call: TRBV5-1
clone_size: .
j_call: TRBJ1-1
cdr3_aa: CASSLPRVDTEAFF
cdr3_nt: TGCGCCAGCAGCTTACCCAGGGTCGACACTGAAGCTTTCTTT

d_call: .
v_call: TRBV27
clone_size: once
j_call: TRBJ1-4
cdr3_aa: CASSLSQHRTNEKLFF
cdr3_nt: TGTGCCAGCAGTTTATCCCAACACCGAACGAATGAAAAACTGTTTTTT

d_call: .
v_call: TRBV19
clone_size: .
j_call: TRBJ1-5
cdr3_aa: CGTGANQPQHF
cdr3_nt: TGTGGGACGGGAGCCAATCAGCCCCAGCATTTT

d_call: TRBD1
v_call: TRBV28
clone_size: .
j_call: TRBJ1-5
cdr3_aa: CASSGGTAYQPQHF
cdr3_nt: TGTGCCAGCAGTGGGGGGACAGCCTATCAGCCCCAGCATTTT

d_call: .
v_call: TRBV7-3
clone_size: .
j_call: TRBJ2-2
cdr3_aa: CASSRDQSTGELFF
cdr3_nt: TGTGCCAGCAGCCGGGACCAATCCACCGGGGAGCTGTTTTTT

d_call: .
v_call: TRBV7-2
clone_size: .
j_call: TRBJ2-3
cdr3_aa: CASSWDGSTDTQYF
cdr3_nt: TGTGCCAGCAGCTGGGACGGGAGCACAGATACGCAGTATTTT

d_call: .
v_call: TRBV2
clone_size: .
j_call: TRBJ2-3
cdr3_aa: CASSEPSTDTQYF
cdr3_nt: TGTGCCAGCAGTGAACCTTCCACAGATACGCAGTATTTT

d_call: .
v_call: TRBV28
clone_size: .
j_call: TRBJ1-2
cdr3_aa: CASSLGGDPFYGYTF
cdr3_nt: TGTGCCAGCAGTTTAGGAGGCGATCCCTTCTATGGCTACACCTTC

d_call: TRBD1
v_call: TRBV7-6
clone_size: .
j_call: TRBJ2-1
cdr3_aa: CASSSPTGVSYNEQFF
cdr3_nt: TGTGCCAGCAGCTCCCCAACAGGGGTCTCCTACAATGAGCAGTTCTTC

d_call: TRBD1
v_call: TRBV27
clone_size: once
j_call: TRBJ2-7
cdr3_aa: CASSLGQGDYEQYF
cdr3_nt: TGTGCCAGCAGTTTGGGGCAGGGGGACTACGAGCAGTACTTC

d_call: TRBD1
v_call: TRBV9
clone_size: .
j_call: TRBJ2-1
cdr3_aa: CASSVEDRAFYNEQFF
cdr3_nt: TGTGCCAGCAGCGTAGAGGACAGGGCATTCTACAATGAGCAGTTCTTC

d_call: .
v_call: TRBV12-3/TRBV12-4
clone_size: .
j_call: TRBJ2-7
cdr3_aa: CASSFHRSEQYF
cdr3_nt: TGTGCCAGCAGTTTTCATCGGTCCGAGCAGTACTTC

d_call: TRBD1
v_call: TRBV7-9
clone_size: .
j_call: TRBJ2-1
cdr3_aa: CASSWGQVSAEQFF
cdr3_nt: TGTGCCAGCAGCTGGGGACAGGTATCGGCTGAGCAGTTCTTC

d_call: TRBD1
v_call: TRBV6-6
clone_size: .
j_call: TRBJ1-2
cdr3_aa: CASSRQTGEGYGYTF
cdr3_nt: TGTGCCAGCAGCAGGCAGACAGGGGAGGGCTATGGCTACACCTTC

d_call: .
v_call: TRBV7-9
clone_size: .
j_call: TRBJ1-4
cdr3_aa: CAIQAEGYEKLFF
cdr3_nt: TGTGCCATACAGGCAGAGGGGTATGAAAAACTGTTTTTT

d_call: .
v_call: TRBV5-4
clone_size: .
j_call: TRBJ1-1
cdr3_aa: CASSSSLLMNTEAFF
cdr3_nt: TGTGCCAGCAGCTCGTCGCTACTCATGAACACTGAAGCTTTCTTT

d_call: TRBD2
v_call: TRBV5-1
clone_size: .
j_call: TRBJ2-6
cdr3_aa: CASSLAGGAGANVLTF
cdr3_nt: TGCGCCAGCAGCTTGGCCGGGGGGGCGGGGGCCAACGTCCTGACTTTC

d_call: TRBD1
v_call: TRBV7-2
clone_size: once
j_call: TRBJ2-7
cdr3_aa: CASSSGTGLFEQYF
cdr3_nt: TGTGCCAGCAGCTCCGGGACAGGGTTGTTCGAGCAGTACTTC

d_call: .
v_call: TRBV30
clone_size: .
j_call: TRBJ1-4
cdr3_aa: CAWSFRTTNEKLFF
cdr3_nt: TGTGCCTGGAGTTTTAGGACAACTAATGAAAAACTGTTTTTT

d_call: TRBD2
v_call: TRBV2
clone_size: .
j_call: TRBJ2-5
cdr3_aa: CASSEGGGVFETQYF
cdr3_nt: TGTGCCAGCAGTGAGGGCGGGGGGGTATTCGAGACCCAGTACTTC

d_call: .
v_call: TRBV14
clone_size: .
j_call: TRBJ2-2
cdr3_aa: CASSRGTNTGELFF
cdr3_nt: TGTGCCAGCAGCCGCGGGACAAACACCGGGGAGCTGTTTTTT

d_call: .
v_call: TRBV2
clone_size: .
j_call: TRBJ1-6
cdr3_aa: CASQQAHNSPLHF
cdr3_nt: TGTGCCAGCCAACAGGCCCATAATTCACCCCTCCACTTT

d_call: .
v_call: TRBV11-2
clone_size: .
j_call: TRBJ2-1
cdr3_aa: CASSQRGGGTVEFF
cdr3_nt: TGTGCCAGCAGCCAACGTGGGGGGGGCACGGTCGAGTTCTTC

d_call: .
v_call: TRBV2
clone_size: .
j_call: TRBJ2-1
cdr3_aa: CASNENRSPYNEQFF
cdr3_nt: TGTGCCAGCAATGAGAACAGGTCGCCCTACAATGAGCAGTTCTTC

d_call: TRBD1
v_call: TRBV5-1
clone_size: .
j_call: TRBJ1-1
cdr3_aa: CASSLGDSLLNTEAFF
cdr3_nt: TGCGCCAGCAGCTTAGGGGACAGCCTACTGAACACTGAAGCTTTCTTT

d_call: TRBD1
v_call: TRBV7-9
clone_size: .
j_call: TRBJ2-1
cdr3_aa: CASRDGQGQYNEQFF
cdr3_nt: TGTGCCAGCAGGGACGGACAGGGACAATACAATGAGCAGTTCTTC

d_call: .
v_call: TRBV15
clone_size: .
j_call: TRBJ2-3
cdr3_aa: CATSTTDTQYF
cdr3_nt: TGTGCCACCAGCACGACAGATACGCAGTATTTT

d_call: .
v_call: TRBV5-1
clone_size: .
j_call: TRBJ1-3
cdr3_aa: CASSPDIPGNTIYF
cdr3_nt: TGCGCCAGCAGCCCCGACATCCCTGGAAACACCATATATTTT

d_call: .
v_call: TRBV6-5
clone_size: .
j_call: TRBJ1-2
cdr3_aa: CASSPGTPGHGYTF
cdr3_nt: TGTGCCAGCAGCCCCGGGACTCCAGGGCATGGCTACACCTTC

d_call: .
v_call: TRBV10-3
clone_size: .
j_call: TRBJ1-1
cdr3_aa: CAISARPNTEAFF
cdr3_nt: TGTGCCATCAGTGCCCGGCCGAACACTGAAGCTTTCTTT

d_call: TRBD2
v_call: TRBV5-5
clone_size: .
j_call: TRBJ2-3
cdr3_aa: CASSLAGGAGTDTQYF
cdr3_nt: TGTGCCAGCAGCTTGGCCGGGGGGGCCGGCACAGATACGCAGTATTTT